The 29 T cell receptor beta chains below were found in one sample sequenced in a study of control samples from healthy donors and cancer patients. Repertoires were generated with immunoSEQ multiplex PCR, while TCRdb's copy carries only in-frame clones and drops some. The sample includes 70,000 to 80,000 clones, roughly 87% of them seen just once. Specimen: blood. These receptors came from a woman between 45 and 65 years old in good health.

V and J are TRBV7-2 and TRBJ2-7, with 7 bases fitting TRBD1. The CDR3 sequence is 14 residues long. CDR1 is SGHTA and CDR2 is FQGNSA in the germline V gene. Trimming removed 5 bases from V and 6 bases from J; junction bases left unmatched: 10. CDR3 sequence: CASSTTGPGAEQYF. CDR3 nucleotides: TGTGCCAGCAGCACGACAGGGCCAGGGGCCGAGCAGTACTTC.

The chain employs TRBV18 and TRBJ2-6, with D possibly TRBD1 on 5 matching bases. Per the germline V gene, CDR1 is KGHSH and CDR2 is LQKENI. The germline V and J ends were trimmed by 1 base and 0 bases, with 13 bases remaining between them. The CDR3 sequence is 18 residues long. The chain's CDR3 is CASSPLDSPLSGANVLTF. CDR3 nucleotide sequence: TGTGCCAGCTCACCACTCGACAGCCCCCTCTCTGGGGCCAACGTCCTGACTTTC.

The rearrangement joins TRBV5-1 to TRBJ2-7; 10 bases agree with TRBD1. Germline-derived CDR1 and CDR2 are SGHRS and YFSETQ. The V gene end was trimmed by 5 bases and the J gene end by 1 base; junction bases not matched to a gene: 9. The CDR3 runs to 16 residues. CDR3: CASSYSGTGVSYEQYF. CDR3 nucleotide sequence: TGCGCCAGCAGTTATTCCGGGACAGGGGTATCCTACGAGCAGTACTTC.

The genes are TRBV9 and TRBJ1-1; D may be TRBD1 (5 bases). The CDR3 covers 16 residues. Germline CDR1 and CDR2: SGDLS and YYNGEE. Between the trimmed V and J ends, which lost 4 bases and 1 base, there was a span of 17 bases. The CDR3 loop is CASSLEGIKGNTEAFF. The CDR3 coding sequence is TGTGCCAGCAGCCTAGAGGGGATTAAAGGGAACACTGAAGCTTTCTTT.

V is TRBV5-4 and J is TRBJ1-1; 9 positions agree with TRBD1. V dropped 0 bases and J dropped 4; count of bases not matched to a gene: 4. The CDR3 is made up of 15 amino acids. Germline CDR1 and CDR2: SGHNT and YYREEE (reference sequence). CDR3: CASSLGGQGTTEAFF. In DNA form, the CDR3 reads TGTGCCAGCAGCTTGGGAGGACAGGGGACCACTGAAGCTTTCTTT.

V is TRBV18 and J is TRBJ1-1; no clear D. The CDR3 loop spans 14 amino acids. V lost 2 bases and J 3 bases, leaving 10 bases between the germline ends. Germline V lookup: CDR1 KGHSH, CDR2 LQKENI. The CDR3 nucleotides read TGTGCCAGCTCACCAATGGGAGGGTACACTGAAGCTTTCTTT. Encoded protein: CASSPMGGYTEAFF.

The chain has TRBV2 and TRBJ2-1; 10 bases fit TRBD2. The CDR3 totals 16 residues. Unmatched junction bases numbered 9, after V lost 6 bases and J lost 4 bases. Germline CDR1 SNHLY, CDR2 FYNNEI. CDR3 in DNA: TGTGCCAGCAGGGGAACCCTAGCGGGAGTATACAATGAGCAGTTCTTC. It translates to CASRGTLAGVYNEQFF.

V usage is TRBV6-5 and J usage is TRBJ2-7; D may be TRBD2 (6 bases). Germline V lookup: CDR1 MNHEY, CDR2 SVGAGI. This CDR3 is 14 amino acids long. The ends were cut back, 5 bases at V and 6 bases at J, with 17 bases in the middle. The CDR3 reads CASSPASRGGEQYF. DNA for the CDR3: TGTGCCAGCAGTCCTGCTAGCCGGGGAGGCGAGCAGTACTTC.

V usage is TRBV7-9 and J usage is TRBJ2-7; the D gene is possibly TRBD2 (6 bases). V lost 0 bases to trimming and J lost 2 bases, with 14 bases between them. The CDR3 consists of 16 residues. Germline V gives CDR1 SEHNR, CDR2 FQNEAQ (reference sequence). CDR3 loop: CASSLAPGTDPYEQYF. In DNA, the CDR3 is TGTGCCAGCAGCTTAGCACCCGGGACTGATCCCTACGAGCAGTACTTC.

The genes are TRBV13 and TRBJ1-1; 7 nucleotides align to TRBD1. The length of the CDR3 is 13 residues. V was clipped by 5 bases and J by 4 bases; unmatched bases: 4. Germline CDR1 is PRHDT and CDR2 is FYEKMQ (reference sequence). CDR3 residues: CASSGTGATEAFF. CDR3 in DNA: TGTGCCAGCAGCGGAACAGGGGCCACTGAAGCTTTCTTT.

This chain connects TRBV7-2 to TRBJ2-1; D call uncertain. V lost 5 bases and J 8 bases, leaving 16 bases between the germline ends. The CDR3 runs 14 residues. Germline CDR1 is SGHTA and CDR2 is FQGNSA. For the CDR3, the DNA is TGTGCCAGCAGCCCGTTCCTTAGGGTAGATGAGCAGTTCTTC. Protein sequence: CASSPFLRVDEQFF.

This clone was detected only once. CDR3 loop: CASSRGGFNTDTQYF. The DNA of the CDR3 is TGTGCCAGCAGTAGGGGGGGCTTCAACACAGATACGCAGTATTTT. The V and J genes are TRBV7-6 and TRBJ2-3, with a weak D call TRBD2 (7 bases). The CDR3 has 15 residues. Germline V gene lookup returns CDR1 SGHVS and CDR2 FNYEAQ. Trimming removed 6 bases from V and 2 bases from J, with 15 bases in between. Full variable domain (missing parts from reference TRBV7-6 and TRBJ2-3): GAGVSQSPRYKVTKRGQDVALRCDPISGHVSLYWYRQALGQGPEFLTYFNYEAQQDKSGLPNDRFSAERPEGSISTLTIQRTEQRDSAMYRCASSRGGFNTDTQYFGPGTRLTVL.

The gene calls are TRBV30 and TRBJ2-7, with 10 bases lining up with TRBD2. CDR1 is GTSNPN, CDR2 SVGIG, per germline (reference sequence). V lost 7 bases and J lost 0; bases outside the gene matches: 3. The CDR3 length is 13 residues. Written as DNA, the CDR3 is TGTGCCTCTCGGACTAGCGGCTCCTACGAGCAGTACTTC. This encodes CASRTSGSYEQYF.

CDR3 bases: TGTGCCAGCAAGCGACTAGCCTCCACAGATACGCAGTATTTT. Encoded protein: CASKRLASTDTQYF. This chain joins TRBV9 and TRBJ2-3; the match to TRBD2 covers 7 bases. The CDR3 is 14 residues long. Germline V CDR1 and CDR2: SGDLS, YYNGEE. V shed 6 bases, J shed 2 bases, and the junction held 6 bases outside the gene matches. Full variable domain (rest looked up from reference TRBV9 and TRBJ2-3): DSGVTQTPKHLITATGQRVTLRCSPRSGDLSVYWYQQSLDQGLQFLIQYYNGEERAKGNILERFSAQQFPDLHSELNLSSLELGDSALYFCASKRLASTDTQYFGPGTRLTVL.

The chain couples TRBV28 to TRBJ2-7, with D uncertain. CDR3 length equals 12 residues. Trimming removed 5 bases from V and 1 base from J, with 6 bases in between. Per the germline V gene, CDR1 is MDHEN and CDR2 is SYDVKM. The CDR3 loop reads CASSAESYEQYF. The CDR3 DNA is TGTGCCAGCAGTGCGGAATCCTACGAGCAGTACTTC.

V gene TRBV5-6 combines with J gene TRBJ2-5; D is undetermined. Deletions cut 0 bases from V and 5 bases from J, with 11 bases between. Germline CDR1 reads SGHDT; CDR2 reads YYEEEE. The CDR3 runs to 14 residues. CDR3 nucleotides: TGTGCCAGCAGCTTGGCGCGGAGTGGGGAGACCCAGTACTTC. This gives the protein CASSLARSGETQYF. The variable domain in full, with the rest retrieved from reference TRBV5-6 and TRBJ2-5, is DAGVTQSPTHLIKTRGQQVTLRCSPKSGHDTVSWYQQALGQGPQFIFQYYEEEERQRGNFPDRFSGHQFPNYSSELNVNALLLGDSALYLCASSLARSGETQYFGPGTRLLVL.

J is TRBJ2-2 and V is TRBV18, with a tentative D call TRBD1 (5 bases). Germline V lookup: CDR1 KGHSH, CDR2 LQKENI. V was cut by 2 bases and J by 0 bases, with 7 bases left in between. The CDR3 consists of 15 residues. The CDR3 bases are TGTGCCAGCTCACCAGCAGGGCCGAACACCGGGGAGCTGTTTTTT. This gives the protein CASSPAGPNTGELFF.

The J gene is TRBJ2-3, the V gene TRBV5-1; 10 nucleotides line up with TRBD2. Trimming took 0 bases from V and 5 from J; bases not matched to a gene: 3. The CDR3 runs 15 residues. Germline CDR1 SGHRS, CDR2 YFSETQ. Here the CDR3 DNA reads TGCGCCAGCAGCTTGGCCGGGACTAGCGTAGATACGCAGTATTTT. Translating gives CASSLAGTSVDTQYF.

The rearrangement uses TRBV3-1 (or the pseudogene TRBV3-2) and TRBJ1-2, with D unresolved. The germline V and J ends were trimmed by 4 bases and 0 bases, with 9 bases remaining between them. Germline CDR1 LGHDT, CDR2 YNNKEL (reference sequence). This CDR3 has 14 residues. CDR3 residues: CASSPHPANYGYTF. Here the CDR3 DNA reads TGTGCCAGCAGCCCACACCCAGCTAACTATGGCTACACCTTC.

This clone was picked up a small number of times. The rearrangement uses TRBV19 and TRBJ1-1, with D uncertain. Trimming took 3 bases from V and 1 from J, leaving 15 bases between them. Germline V gene data show CDR1 as LNHDA and CDR2 as SQIVND (reference sequence). The CDR3 contains 16 residues. Here the CDR3 reads CASSIGSASQNTEAFF. CDR3 bases: TGTGCCAGTAGTATCGGTTCGGCCAGCCAGAACACTGAAGCTTTCTTT. The whole variable domain, remainder taken from reference TRBV19 and TRBJ1-1, is DGGITQSPKYLFRKEGQNVTLSCEQNLNHDAMYWYRQDPGQGLRLIYYSQIVNDFQKGDIAEGYSVSREKKESFPLTVTSAQKNPTAFYLCASSIGSASQNTEAFFGQGTRLTVV.

The chain employs TRBV28 and TRBJ2-7; 12 nucleotides agree with TRBD2. Per the germline V gene, CDR1 is MDHEN and CDR2 is SYDVKM. The ends lost 2 bases at V and 1 base at J; junction bases unmatched: 3. The CDR3 covers 16 residues. The CDR3 is CASSLAGTSGSYEQYF. CDR3 nucleotides: TGTGCCAGCAGTTTAGCCGGGACTAGCGGGTCCTACGAGCAGTACTTC.

This chain connects TRBV7-8 to TRBJ1-4, with D hard to call. Germline V gives CDR1 SGHVS, CDR2 FQNEAQ. V was trimmed by 5 bases and J by 8 bases, leaving 12 bases between them. This CDR3 comprises 13 residues. The CDR3 loop reads CASSNTDGEKLFF. The CDR3 coding sequence is TGTGCCAGCAGCAACACTGACGGAGAAAAACTGTTTTTT.

The J gene is TRBJ2-7, the V gene TRBV28; D is uncertain. CDR3 size: 15 residues. Trimming took off 3 bases at V and 1 base at J, with 13 bases between the two ends. Germline V gene sequence: CDR1 MDHEN, CDR2 SYDVKM. The CDR3 spells CASSFYGSVSYEQYF. DNA of the CDR3: TGTGCCAGCAGTTTTTATGGCTCGGTTTCCTACGAGCAGTACTTC. Drawing the rest from reference TRBV28 and TRBJ2-7, the complete variable domain is DVKVTQSSRYLVKRTGEKVFLECVQDMDHENMFWYRQDPGLGLRLIYFSYDVKMKEKGDIPEGYSVSREKKERFSLILESASTNQTSMYLCASSFYGSVSYEQYFGPGTRLTVT.

The V call is TRBV18, the J call TRBJ2-5; the D gene is possibly TRBD2 (5 bases). Trimming stripped 3 bases from V and 5 bases from J, with 13 bases between. This CDR3 is built from 14 residues. Germline CDR1 reads KGHSH; CDR2 reads LQKENI. CDR3 amino acids: CASSPYKEEETQYF. CDR3 DNA: TGTGCCAGCTCACCTTACAAGGAGGAGGAGACCCAGTACTTC.

The rearrangement links TRBV7-2 to TRBJ2-2, with D unresolved. The CDR3 has 11 residues. The germline gives CDR1 SGHTA, CDR2 FQGNSA. The V and J ends lost 7 bases and 4 bases respectively, with 4 bases between them. The CDR3 DNA follows: TGTGCCAGCACTGGCACCGGGGAGCTGTTTTTT. Protein sequence: CASTGTGELFF.

The chain employs TRBV19 and TRBJ2-2, with 12 bases lining up with TRBD2. Germline trimming cut 6 bases from V and 4 bases from J; bases unmatched to any gene: 9. Germline CDR1 reads LNHDA; CDR2 reads SQIVND (reference sequence). This CDR3 comprises 17 residues. The CDR3 loop reads CASRRSSSGRGTGELFF. The CDR3 bases are TGTGCCAGTAGAAGGAGTTCTAGCGGGAGGGGCACCGGGGAGCTGTTTTTT. The variable domain in full, completed from reference TRBV19 and TRBJ2-2, reads DGGITQSPKYLFRKEGQNVTLSCEQNLNHDAMYWYRQDPGQGLRLIYYSQIVNDFQKGDIAEGYSVSREKKESFPLTVTSAQKNPTAFYLCASRRSSSGRGTGELFFGEGSRLTVL.

In DNA form, the CDR3 reads TGTGCCAGCAGGGGAGGATCCTACAATGAGCAGTTCTTC. The encoded protein is CASRGGSYNEQFF. The chain carries TRBV3-1 (or the pseudogene TRBV3-2) and TRBJ2-1; the D gene is possibly TRBD2 (6 bases). Germline lookup yields CDR1 LGHDT and CDR2 YNNKEL (reference sequence). The V end lost 6 bases, the J end lost 1 base, and 7 bases lay between the germline ends. This CDR3 is 13 amino acids long.

The chain couples TRBV5-4 to TRBJ1-1; 7 bases match TRBD1. Trimming cost V 5 bases and J 3 bases; bases outside gene matches: 7. This CDR3 has 14 residues. Per germline, CDR1 SGHNT and CDR2 YYREEE (reference sequence). The CDR3 DNA reads TGTGCCAGCAGTTGGTGGGACAGTTACACTGAAGCTTTCTTT. This codes for CASSWWDSYTEAFF.

The CDR3 reads CASSPGGSGYLTEAFF. As DNA, the CDR3 is TGCGCCAGCAGCCCCGGGGGGTCGGGGTATCTCACTGAAGCTTTCTTT. The chain employs TRBV4-1 and TRBJ1-1; a weak D match, TRBD1 (5 bases). Germline CDR1 reads MGHRA; CDR2 reads YSYEKL. V gave up 4 bases and J gave up 4 bases, with 19 bases separating them. The CDR3 has 16 amino acids.